This TCR beta chain was captured in a study of vaccination effects on CD4 cells after COVID-19. Study at large: Post-vaccine specimens arrived a median 72 days past the second dose.

Isolating CD4+ T cells followed approximately 11 days of culture. Subjects were given two BNT162b2 or mRNA-1273 vaccine doses. Data came from immunoSEQ multiplex PCR; TCRdb stores just in-frame clones and leaves some out. This sample has around 66,000 clones; 74% occur once, and the top ten carry 2.2%. Notes on the study in general: Nearly all vaccine-induced clones in healthy recipients recognized only SARS-CoV-2. Marked clonal contraction was seen late after vaccination (in both infection- and vaccine-induced clones).

As regards this clone: Antigen specificity is unknown.

This TCR was recovered from a human donor who received a COVID-19 vaccine. Source: CD4+ T cells from PBMCs cultured without peptide, taken after COVID-19 vaccination.

The CDR3 coding sequence is TGTGCCAGTAGCGATCGTCAGGGGGAAGAGACCCAGTACTTC. It encodes CASSDRQGEETQYF. This chain connects TRBV19 to TRBJ2-5; 7 positions agree with TRBD1. CDR3 length: 14 amino acids. J was trimmed by 3 bases and V by 6 bases; bases with no gene match: 7. Per the germline V gene, CDR1 is LNHDA and CDR2 is SQIVND (reference sequence).